The sample holds one count of the clone carrying this TCR beta chain. This sample is part of a study of PD-1 blockade in classical Hodgkin lymphoma. Relapse after autologous stem cell transplantation occurred in every patient, and brentuximab vedotin exposure varied. Progressive disease, partial response or complete response was each patient's best response. CDR1 and CDR2 (germline): ENHRY, SYGVKD. Trimming took off 7 bases at V and 0 bases at J, with 11 bases between the two ends. This CDR3 is built from 14 residues. Clones were sequenced by immunoSEQ multiplex PCR, and TCRdb holds only the in-frame ones, with some missing. Of 23,000 or so clones in the sample, approximately 78% are singletons; the top ten hold more than 8%.

This chain links TRBV10-3 with TRBJ2-3; D tentatively fits TRBD1 or TRBD2 (5 bases each). The receptor was derived from a human donor with classical Hodgkin lymphoma. Sequenced here: peripheral blood mononuclear cells (PBMCs), sampled before the second cycle of nivolumab. CDR3 nucleotide sequence: TGTGCCATCAAGGGGACCGCAAGCACAGATACGCAGTATTTT. It yields the protein CAIKGTASTDTQYF.